This T cell receptor beta chain was captured by sequencing in a study of response to subunit inactivated influenza vaccine. The table lists this clonotype with a few counts. Its antigen is currently unknown. Points from the study as a whole: Every seasonal influenza vaccination brings in few new T cells, the authors suggested.

The V segment lost 4 bases and the J segment 2 bases; nucleotides outside the gene matches: 10. Per germline, CDR1 SGHRS and CDR2 YFSETQ. This CDR3 is built from 17 residues. Via MiXCR, TCRdb re-called the RT-PCR reads, giving one row per CDR3 protein. Counted here are some 300,000 distinct CDR3 sequences, 20% to 25% occurring once; the ten biggest clones make up 10%. The sequence derives from a man aged 50-75 years who received an inactivated influenza vaccine. Here the sequenced sample was PBMCs from blood, taken around 22 months after vaccination. V usage is TRBV5-1 and J usage is TRBJ2-3; 10 nucleotides match TRBD2. The CDR3 region has the DNA TGCGCCAGCAGCCCGATCCCCGGACTAGCGGACACAGATACGCAGTATTTT. As protein: CASSPIPGLADTDTQYF.